The T cell receptor beta chain under discussion was sequenced for a study of CD8 T cells in Susac syndrome. Study-level background: Patients with Susac syndrome were therapy-naive, taking corticosteroids, with some also receiving intravenous immunoglobulin, or taking intravenous immunoglobulin alone at the time their blood was drawn.

V lost 7 bases to trimming and J lost 8 bases, with 17 bases between them. Germline-derived CDR1 and CDR2 are SNHLY and FYNNEI. CDR3 length: 13 amino acids. Negative isolation was used for CD8+ and CD4+ T cells, and FACS enrichment was applied to TEMRA cells. RNA in amounts of 0.5 to 1 ug was reverse transcribed with random hexamers. Amplification of the TCR beta CDR3 was carried out by immunoSEQ multiplex PCR, which spanned a total of 54 Vbeta and 13 Jbeta segments. TCRdb redid the calling of the immunoSEQ multiplex PCR reads with MiXCR, one entry per CDR3 protein. The sample has about 140,000 distinct CDR3 sequences, roughly 94% seen once.

This clonotype was sampled from a human donor with Susac syndrome. The chain recombines TRBV2 with TRBJ1-2, with D maybe TRBD1 (5 bases). Sequenced input: CD4+ T cells from PBMCs. The CDR3 loop reads CASKGTGRGGYTF. The CDR3 DNA sequence: TGTGCCAGCAAGGGGACGGGACGCGGGGGCTACACCTTC. The variable domain in full, with the rest retrieved from reference TRBV2 and TRBJ1-2, is EPEVTQTPSHQVTQMGQEVILRCVPISNHLYFYWYRQILGQKVEFLVSFYNNEISEKSEIFDDQFSVERPDGSNFTLKIRSTKLEDSAMYFCASKGTGRGGYTFGSGTRLTVV.